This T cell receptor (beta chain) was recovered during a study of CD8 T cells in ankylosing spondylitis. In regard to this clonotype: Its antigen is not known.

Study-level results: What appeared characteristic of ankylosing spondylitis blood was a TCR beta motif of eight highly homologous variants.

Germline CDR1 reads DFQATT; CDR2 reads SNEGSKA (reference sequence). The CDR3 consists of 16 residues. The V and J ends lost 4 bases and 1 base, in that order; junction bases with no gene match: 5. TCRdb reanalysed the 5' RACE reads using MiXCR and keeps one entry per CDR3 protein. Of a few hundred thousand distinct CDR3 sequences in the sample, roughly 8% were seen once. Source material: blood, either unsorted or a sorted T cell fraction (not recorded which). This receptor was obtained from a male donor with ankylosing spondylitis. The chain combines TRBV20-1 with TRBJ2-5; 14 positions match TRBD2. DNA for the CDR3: TGCAGTGCTATCAGGACTAGCGGGAGGCCCCAAGAGACCCAGTACTTC. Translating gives CSAIRTSGRPQETQYF.